Below, 26 T cell receptor beta chains from the same sample are listed, as sequenced in a study of graft-versus-host responses after intestinal transplantation. The protocol was immunoSEQ multiplex PCR, while the TCRdb copy is restricted to in-frame clones and leaves out a portion. The sample shows 35,000 to 45,000 clones, approximately 94% of them seen only once. Their cognate antigens are unknown. Material: unstimulated CD4+ T cells sorted from spleen or lymph node cells, obtained before transplant. Receptors originate from a human donor who was the organ donor for an intestinal transplant.

The CDR3 DNA reads TGTGCCAGTAGTATAGGAGTGGGAACCCCTAACTATGGCTACACCTTC. This translates into CASSIGVGTPNYGYTF. The V gene is TRBV19, the J gene TRBJ1-2; no clear D gene. The CDR3 runs 16 residues. V was pared by 1 base and J by 0 bases, with 12 bases between. CDR1 and CDR2 from the germline V gene are LNHDA and SQIVND (reference sequence). Full variable domain (missing parts from reference TRBV19 and TRBJ1-2): DGGITQSPKYLFRKEGQNVTLSCEQNLNHDAMYWYRQDPGQGLRLIYYSQIVNDFQKGDIAEGYSVSREKKESFPLTVTSAQKNPTAFYLCASSIGVGTPNYGYTFGSGTRLTVV.

V and J are TRBV5-1 and TRBJ1-1; D not certain. CDR3 size: 11 residues. V lost 5 bases and J lost 1, with 3 bases in between. Per germline, CDR1 SGHRS and CDR2 YFSETQ. For the CDR3, the DNA is TGCGCCAGCAGGGGGAACACTGAAGCTTTCTTT. It is translated as CASRGNTEAFF.

The chain has TRBV5-1 and TRBJ2-1; D is perhaps TRBD2 (6 bases). The CDR3 has 15 residues. Germline CDR1 and CDR2: SGHRS and YFSETQ. V was trimmed by 0 bases and J by 2 bases, leaving 9 bases between them. The CDR3 DNA is TGCGCCAGCAGCTTGGTTGGGGAGGCCTACAATGAGCAGTTCTTC. Protein sequence: CASSLVGEAYNEQFF.

This clone was seen a handful of times. V is TRBV5-1 and J is TRBJ1-2; possible D gene TRBD1, 5 bases. CDR1 SGHRS and CDR2 YFSETQ come from the germline V gene. The CDR3 length is 14 residues. V was pared by 6 bases and J by 5 bases, with 17 bases between. The DNA of the CDR3 is TGCGCCAGCACAGAGACAGAGGGTCGTTATGGCTACACCTTC. The encoded protein is CASTETEGRYGYTF. Full variable domain (outside the CDR3, taken from reference TRBV5-1 and TRBJ1-2): KAGVTQTPRYLIKTRGQQVTLSCSPISGHRSVSWYQQTPGQGLQFLFEYFSETQRNKGNFPGRFSGRQFSNSRSEMNVSTLELGDSALYLCASTETEGRYGYTFGSGTRLTVV.

The chain uses TRBV28 and TRBJ2-1; 9 bases agree with TRBD1. The CDR3 has 16 amino acids. Germline V lookup: CDR1 MDHEN, CDR2 SYDVKM. V trimming: 6 bases; J trimming: 7 bases; junction bases outside the gene matches: 13. In DNA form, the CDR3 reads TGTGCCAGCAGAACCTCCGGGACAGGGATTTGGAATGAGCAGTTCTTC. It is translated as CASRTSGTGIWNEQFF.

V gene TRBV6-5 combines with J gene TRBJ1-2; TRBD1 aligns across 7 bases. The V gene end was trimmed by 6 bases and the J gene end by 3 bases; junction bases not matched to a gene: 7. The CDR3 covers 14 residues. Germline-derived CDR1 and CDR2 are MNHEY and SVGAGI. The CDR3 loop is CASSYQQGHYGYTF. CDR3 bases: TGTGCCAGCAGCTATCAACAGGGGCACTATGGCTACACCTTC.

CDR3 DNA sequence: TGTGCCAGCTCACCGCAACAGATGGCCTACGAGCAGTACTTC. Amino acid sequence: CASSPQQMAYEQYF. The chain recombines TRBV18 with TRBJ2-7; no reliable D call. Trimming removed 3 bases from V and 2 bases from J, with 11 bases in between. The CDR3 runs to 14 residues. Per the germline V gene, CDR1 is KGHSH and CDR2 is LQKENI.

The chain recombines TRBV5-6 with TRBJ2-7; TRBD1 agrees at 7 bases. V shed 2 bases, J shed 3 bases, and the junction held 11 bases outside the gene matches. The CDR3 is 16 amino acids. CDR1 SGHDT and CDR2 YYEEEE come from the germline V gene. The CDR3 reads CASSLGAWTGNYEQYF. The DNA of the CDR3 is TGTGCCAGCAGCTTAGGGGCATGGACAGGTAACTACGAGCAGTACTTC.

The rearrangement joins TRBV11-3 to TRBJ1-5, with D possibly matching TRBD1 (6 bases). The germline V and J ends were trimmed by 2 bases and 2 bases, with 7 bases remaining between them. This CDR3 contains 14 residues. From germline, CDR1 is SGHNT and CDR2 YENEEA. CDR3 in amino acids: CASSLSGGNQPQHF. The CDR3 DNA sequence: TGTGCCAGCAGCTTATCAGGGGGCAATCAGCCCCAGCATTTT.

The chain combines TRBV7-2 with TRBJ2-3; either TRBD1 or TRBD2 may fit D (6 bases each). The V and J ends lost 3 bases and 4 bases respectively, with 23 bases between them. Looked up from germline, CDR1 is SGHTA and CDR2 is FQGNSA. The CDR3 is 18 amino acids. The CDR3 region has the DNA TGTGCCAGCAGCTTCGGGTCGGGGGCTACTCCCGGGGCAGATACGCAGTATTTT. This gives the protein CASSFGSGATPGADTQYF.

The genes are TRBV4-3 and TRBJ2-5, with D unresolved. The V and J ends lost 4 bases and 4 bases respectively, with 13 bases between them. Germline V gene sequence: CDR1 LGHNA, CDR2 YSLEER. The CDR3 runs 14 residues. CDR3 sequence (DNA): TGCGCCAGCAGCCTCAAATGGGTGGGAGAGACCCAGTACTTC. Encoded protein: CASSLKWVGETQYF.

This chain links TRBV7-3 with TRBJ2-5; unclear D gene. The tail of the sequence fits TRBJ2-7 better, so the J call may be wrong. The CDR3 is made up of 14 amino acids. Germline V gene sequence: CDR1 SGHTA, CDR2 FQGTGA. DNA for the CDR3: TGTGCCAGCAGCTTGGAAAGGGTCTCCTACGAGCAGTACTTC. It encodes CASSLERVSYEQYF.

The rearrangement uses TRBV11-3 and TRBJ1-1; a weak D match, TRBD1 (5 bases). Germline V gene lookup returns CDR1 SGHNT and CDR2 YENEEA. This CDR3 contains 15 residues. The V end was cut by 5 bases, the J end by 3 bases, with 16 bases between. For the CDR3, the DNA is TGTGCCAGCAGCCTAAGGGACCGACCATACACTGAAGCTTTCTTT. The encoded protein is CASSLRDRPYTEAFF. The complete variable domain, with remaining parts taken from reference TRBV11-3 and TRBJ1-1, reads EAGVVQSPRYKIIEKKQPVAFWCNPISGHNTLYWYLQNLGQGPELLIRYENEEAVDDSQLPKDRFSAERLKGVDSTLKIQPAELGDSAVYLCASSLRDRPYTEAFFGQGTRLTVV.

CDR3 DNA sequence: TGTGCCAGCAGGTTCAATACCGGGACAGGAGGGGAGCAGTACTTC. Protein product: CASRFNTGTGGEQYF. The chain joins TRBV2 to TRBJ2-7, with TRBD1 identical over 8 bases. V gave up 6 bases and J gave up 7 bases; unmatched junction bases: 14. Germline-derived CDR1 and CDR2 are SNHLY and FYNNEI. This CDR3 is 15 amino acids long.

This sequence joins TRBV9 and TRBJ2-3; D is possibly TRBD1 (6 bases). CDR1 is SGDLS and CDR2 is YYNGEE in the germline V gene. There are 15 residues in the CDR3. Trimming left V 0 bases short and J 3 bases short, with 11 bases between. This CDR3 is CASSVGQGRTDTQYF. CDR3 sequence (DNA): TGTGCCAGCAGCGTAGGGCAGGGGAGAACAGATACGCAGTATTTT.

This clone has only one observation. The chain uses TRBV7-9 and TRBJ1-2; 10 bases line up with TRBD1. The CDR3 runs to 15 residues. The V and J ends lost 1 base and 7 bases, in that order; junction bases with no gene match: 6. Germline V gives CDR1 SEHNR, CDR2 FQNEAQ (reference sequence). CDR3 residues: CASSLEVDRGLGYTF. The CDR3 DNA sequence: TGTGCCAGCAGCTTAGAAGTCGACAGGGGGCTTGGCTACACCTTC.

V usage is TRBV7-9 and J usage is TRBJ2-7; 11 bases align to TRBD1. Germline V CDR1 and CDR2: SEHNR, FQNEAQ (reference sequence). The CDR3 contains 15 residues. Losses at the gene ends were 1 base for V and 3 bases for J; bases not matched to a gene: 2. The CDR3: CASSLGGTGGYEQYF. In nucleotides, the CDR3 is TGTGCCAGCAGCTTAGGAGGGACAGGGGGCTACGAGCAGTACTTC.

This clone appeared a single time. The genes are TRBV5-1 and TRBJ2-2; TRBD2 matches at 8 bases. Germline values: CDR1 SGHRS, CDR2 YFSETQ. This CDR3 contains 14 residues. Trimming removed 3 bases from V and 6 bases from J; junction bases left unmatched: 4. DNA of the CDR3: TGCGCCAGCAGCTCGGTAGCGGGGCCCGGGGAGCTGTTTTTT. It yields the protein CASSSVAGPGELFF.

The CDR3 sequence: CASTSGTASYEQYF. The DNA for the CDR3 is TGTGCCAGCACCTCCGGGACGGCCTCCTACGAGCAGTACTTC. The gene calls are TRBV2 and TRBJ2-7; either TRBD1 or TRBD2 may fit D (5 bases each). The germline V gene encodes CDR1 SNHLY and CDR2 FYNNEI. The germline V and J ends were trimmed by 7 bases and 0 bases, with 13 bases remaining between them. The CDR3 has 14 amino acids.

The rearrangement joins TRBV18 to TRBJ2-7; D gene ambiguous. This CDR3 is 12 amino acids long. V lost 6 bases, J lost 5 bases, and 11 bases lay in between. Germline-derived CDR1 and CDR2 are KGHSH and LQKENI. The CDR3 loop is CASSRSVDEQYF. As DNA, the CDR3 is TGTGCCAGCTCTCGGTCGGTCGACGAGCAGTACTTC.

V usage is TRBV7-2 and J usage is TRBJ2-5; TRBD2 aligns across 13 bases. The germline V gene has CDR1 SGHTA and CDR2 FQGNSA. This CDR3 has 16 amino acids. V shed 5 bases, J shed 9 bases, and the junction held 12 bases outside the gene matches. In DNA form, the CDR3 reads TGTGCCAGCAGCGGGGGACTAGCGGGGTTTTCAGTGTCCCAGTACTTC. Its protein is CASSGGLAGFSVSQYF.

This chain links TRBV5-4 with TRBJ2-2; 9 bases are shared with TRBD2. There are 16 residues in the CDR3. The V segment lost 4 bases and the J segment 4 bases; nucleotides outside the gene matches: 8. Germline CDR1 SGHNT, CDR2 YYREEE (reference sequence). DNA for the CDR3: TGTGCCAGCAGCATAGTAGCGGGGGTCTCCACCGGGGAGCTGTTTTTT. This gives the protein CASSIVAGVSTGELFF.

V and J are TRBV5-5 and TRBJ1-5; unclear D gene. Looked up from germline, CDR1 is SGHKS and CDR2 is YYEKEE (reference sequence). Trimming removed 4 bases at V and 0 bases at J, with 11 bases between. The CDR3 is 15 amino acids. The DNA for the CDR3 is TGTGCCAGCAGCGTTGGAAGGCATAGCAATCAGCCCCAGCATTTT. This translates into CASSVGRHSNQPQHF.

This clone appeared once. The V and J genes are TRBV9 and TRBJ2-3; D unresolved. Germline CDR1 is SGDLS and CDR2 is YYNGEE. Trimming took 4 bases from V and 11 from J, leaving 5 bases between them. The CDR3 covers 9 residues. The CDR3 sequence is CASSPLQYF. Here the CDR3 DNA reads TGTGCCAGCAGCCCCCTGCAGTATTTT.

CDR3: CASSLGTGTGNTIYF. The CDR3 coding sequence is TGCGCCAGCAGCTTAGGGACAGGGACAGGAAACACCATATATTTT. This sequence joins TRBV5-1 and TRBJ1-3; TRBD1 matches 9 bases. Germline-derived CDR1 and CDR2 are SGHRS and YFSETQ. This CDR3 contains 15 residues. The junction had 4 bases not matched to a gene; V was cut back by 2 bases and J by 4 bases.

V gene TRBV9 combines with J gene TRBJ2-3, with 15 positions matching TRBD2. The CDR3 is 23 amino acids. Losses at the gene ends were 0 bases for V and 1 base for J; bases not matched to a gene: 18. The germline gives CDR1 SGDLS, CDR2 YYNGEE. The DNA for the CDR3 is TGTGCCAGCAGCGTAGGCCCCGGGACTAGCGGGGGGTTCACCCCCCGGGGCACAGATACGCAGTATTTT. Amino acid sequence: CASSVGPGTSGGFTPRGTDTQYF.